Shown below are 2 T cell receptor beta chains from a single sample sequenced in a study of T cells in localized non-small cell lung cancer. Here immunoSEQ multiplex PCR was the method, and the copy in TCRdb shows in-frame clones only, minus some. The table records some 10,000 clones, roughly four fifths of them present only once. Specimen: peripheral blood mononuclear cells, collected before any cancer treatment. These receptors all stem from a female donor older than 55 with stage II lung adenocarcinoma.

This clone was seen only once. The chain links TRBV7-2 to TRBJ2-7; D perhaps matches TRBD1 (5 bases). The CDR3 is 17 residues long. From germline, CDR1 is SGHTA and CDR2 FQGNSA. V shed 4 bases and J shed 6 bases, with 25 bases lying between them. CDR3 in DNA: TGTGCCAGCAGCTCCGCCGGCTATAACACTCTGGGGCGCGAGCAGTACTTC. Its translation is CASSSAGYNTLGREQYF.

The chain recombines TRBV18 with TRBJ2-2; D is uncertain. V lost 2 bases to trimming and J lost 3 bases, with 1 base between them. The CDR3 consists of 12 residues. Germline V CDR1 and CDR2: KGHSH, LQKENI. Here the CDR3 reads CASSPYTGELFF. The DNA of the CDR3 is TGTGCCAGCTCACCATACACCGGGGAGCTGTTTTTT.